These 9 T cell receptor beta chains came from one sample sequenced in a study of patients and donors after allogeneic stem cell transplantation. MiXCR was run by TCRdb on the RT-PCR reads, yielding one entry per CDR3 protein. There are around 200,000 distinct CDR3 sequences in the sample; 35% to 45% occur only once, and under 14% lies in the top ten. Sequencing was performed on blood, either unsorted or a sorted T cell fraction (not recorded which). All receptors come from a human donor who was either an allogeneic HSCT recipient or a stem cell or donor lymphocyte infusion donor (not recorded which). It is not recorded whose cells these are; they may come from a transplant donor.

The chain carries TRBV7-9 and TRBJ2-2; D is unresolved. The CDR3 runs 14 residues. Germline CDR1 is SEHNR and CDR2 is FQNEAQ (reference sequence). V lost 8 bases and J 1 base, leaving 11 bases between the germline ends. CDR3 DNA: TGTGCCAGCTCTGAGACAAAGAACACCGGGGAGCTGTTTTTT. Encoded protein: CASSETKNTGELFF.

The J gene is TRBJ1-1, the V gene TRBV7-3; a weak D match, TRBD1 (6 bases). CDR1 is SGHTA, CDR2 FQGTGA, per germline. The V end was cut by 5 bases, the J end by 5 bases, with 12 bases between. The length of the CDR3 is 13 residues. CDR3 coding DNA: TGTGCCAGCAGCCCTGAGGGGGGAACTGAAGCTTTCTTT. Translation: CASSPEGGTEAFF.

The chain recombines TRBV5-1 with TRBJ2-3; tentative D call: TRBD2 (5 bases). There are 13 residues in the CDR3. Germline V gene data show CDR1 as SGHRS and CDR2 as YFSETQ. V lost 0 bases to trimming and J lost 4 bases, with 6 bases between them. CDR3 bases: TGCGCCAGCAGCTTGGGGGAGCCAGATACGCAGTATTTT. The encoded protein is CASSLGEPDTQYF.

This clonotype turned up a few times. The V call is TRBV7-9, the J call TRBJ2-3; perhaps TRBD1 as D (5 bases). In germline, CDR1 is SEHNR, CDR2 FQNEAQ (reference sequence). This CDR3 is built from 14 residues. Trimming shortened V by 6 bases and J by 2 bases, and 12 bases separated the two germline ends. This chain's CDR3 is CASRGQGATDTQYF. The CDR3 region has the DNA TGTGCCAGCAGGGGCCAAGGGGCCACAGATACGCAGTATTTT.

This chain links TRBV5-4 with TRBJ2-7; 8 positions match TRBD1. The V gene's germline CDR1 is SGHNT and CDR2 YYREEE (reference sequence). The CDR3 contains 14 residues. The V and J ends lost 3 bases and 3 bases, in that order; junction bases with no gene match: 5. This chain's CDR3 is CASSYGTGDYEQYF. The CDR3, as DNA: TGTGCCAGCAGCTACGGGACAGGAGACTACGAGCAGTACTTC. Filled out from reference TRBV5-4 and TRBJ2-7, the complete variable domain reads ETGVTQSPTHLIKTRGQQVTLRCSSQSGHNTVSWYQQALGQGPQFIFQYYREEENGRGNFPPRFSGLQFPNYSSELNVNALELDDSALYLCASSYGTGDYEQYFGPGTRLTVT.

J is TRBJ1-5 and V is TRBV29-1, with D possibly being TRBD1 (5 bases). CDR1 is SQVTM and CDR2 is ANQGSEA in the germline V gene. The CDR3 runs to 13 residues. Trimming pared 6 bases from V and 4 bases from J, leaving 13 bases between. CDR3 amino acids: CSVGPGANQPQHF. As DNA, the CDR3 is TGCAGCGTGGGACCGGGCGCAAATCAGCCCCAGCATTTT.

The V and J genes are TRBV30 and TRBJ1-5; TRBD1 might be the D (5 bases). Germline lookup yields CDR1 GTSNPN and CDR2 SVGIG (reference sequence). This CDR3 contains 14 residues. V dropped 1 base and J dropped 2 bases, with 9 bases sitting between them. The CDR3 DNA reads as TGTGCCTGGAGTGCAGGGTTAGGCAATCAGCCCCAGCATTTT. Translated, it gives CAWSAGLGNQPQHF.

This rearrangement joins TRBV7-9 to TRBJ1-3; D possibly corresponds to TRBD1 (5 bases). V dropped 2 bases and J dropped 4 bases, with 12 bases sitting between them. The CDR3 is made up of 15 amino acids. Germline V gene lookup returns CDR1 SEHNR and CDR2 FQNEAQ (reference sequence). The CDR3, as DNA: TGTGCCAGCAGCTTATCCGGGGCAGGGGGAAACACCATATATTTT. This encodes CASSLSGAGGNTIYF.

The genes are TRBV5-1 and TRBJ1-6; a weak D match, TRBD1 (6 bases). The V gene lost 0 bases and the J gene lost 6 bases, with 13 bases spanning the gap. Per the germline V gene, CDR1 is SGHRS and CDR2 is YFSETQ. The length of the CDR3 is 16 residues. Written as DNA, the CDR3 is TGCGCCAGCAGCTTGGTCCCAGGGGATTTTAATTCACCCCTCCACTTT. It encodes CASSLVPGDFNSPLHF.